The T cell receptor beta chain described here comes from a study of blood T cell repertoires in COVID-19. Study in general: Whether acute or convalescent, the COVID-19 samples came from the United States, Italy and Spain. The cDNA or gDNA used as material had been derived from T cells, B-cell-depleted T cells, or PBMCs.

CDR3 size: 16 residues. Germline V lookup: CDR1 LNHDA, CDR2 SQIVND (reference sequence). V lost 3 bases and J 2 bases, leaving 13 bases between the germline ends. Sequenced by immunoSEQ multiplex PCR; TCRdb stores in-frame clones only, minus some. The data contain about 480,000 clones, nearly 90% of them seen just once; the ten biggest clones take up 0.7% to 1%. One Seattle source followed patients from active infection through their disease course. The sample taken for sequencing was peripheral blood. This receptor was taken from a young man with COVID-19, enrolled during active disease. This chain uses TRBV19 with TRBJ2-2, with D possibly matching TRBD2 (8 bases). Written as DNA, the CDR3 is TGTGCCAGTAGTATCGGGAGGGGGCCTAACACCGGGGAGCTGTTTTTT. This codes for CASSIGRGPNTGELFF.